The entry below gives a single T cell receptor beta chain sequence along with its context. The antigen is not known. Study results and limitations: Tumor memory CD4+ T cell TCR gene usage was found to cluster with blood and lymph node memory CD4+ cells and with lymph node naive CD4+ cells. Whole repertoires were not studied in the larger cohort, only one V-J beta rearrangement. Tumor Tregs overlapped most with tumor, then blood, naive CD4+ cells.

Trimming left V 5 bases short and J 3 bases short, with 11 bases between. CDR3 length: 13 residues. CDR1 and CDR2 from the germline V gene are MNHEY and SVGAGI. Cells sorted as Tregs were CD4+, CD25+ and CD127-/low. Semi-nested PCR with Nested Universal Primer A followed constant-region reverse priming of full-length variable regions. TCRdb re-analysed the 5' RACE reads in MiXCR, keeping a single row per CDR3 protein. The data contain over 25,000 distinct CDR3 sequences, 25% to 30% of them singletons. This chain joins TRBV6-5 and TRBJ2-7, with D perhaps TRBD1 or TRBD2 (5 bases each). The clonotype comes from a female donor with breast cancer. The specimen sequenced was tumor-infiltrating Tregs sorted from the breast tumor. The CDR3 is CASSNGTNYEQYF. The CDR3 DNA sequence: TGTGCCAGCAGTAACGGGACCAACTACGAGCAGTACTTC.